These 19 T cell receptor beta chains share one sample of origin, sequenced in a study of technical replicates of blood from a handful of donors. Using immunoSEQ multiplex PCR, the repertoire was profiled, and TCRdb retains in-frame clones only, with some absent. The sample comprises roughly 62,000 clones, roughly 89% of which are singletons, and about 3.9% rests with the top ten. Sequencing was done on a sample of PBMCs. Receptors originate from a human donor in good health. Some clones in this sample may be carry-over from other donors' samples.

This sequence joins TRBV4-1 and TRBJ1-4; TRBD1 is a possible D gene (6 bases). The CDR3 contains 16 residues. The V end was cut by 0 bases, the J end by 4 bases, with 12 bases between. Germline CDR1 and CDR2: MGHRA and YSYEKL. The CDR3 here is CASSQETGSYNEKLFF. The CDR3 nucleotides are TGCGCCAGCAGCCAAGAAACAGGGAGTTATAATGAAAAACTGTTTTTT.

This chain uses TRBV2 with TRBJ1-1, with 7 bases lining up with TRBD1. Germline V CDR1 and CDR2: SNHLY, FYNNEI. V dropped 4 bases and J dropped 1; count of bases not matched to a gene: 3. The CDR3 has 14 residues. DNA of the CDR3: TGTGCCAGCAGTGCGACAGGGTGGAACACTGAAGCTTTCTTT. It codes for CASSATGWNTEAFF.

The J gene is TRBJ2-7, the V gene TRBV19; D perhaps matches TRBD1 (5 bases). From germline, CDR1 is LNHDA and CDR2 SQIVND (reference sequence). The V end was cut by 4 bases, the J end by 3 bases, with 10 bases between. The CDR3 spans 13 residues. The CDR3 here is CASSTQGNYEQYF. CDR3 sequence (DNA): TGTGCCAGTAGTACGCAGGGTAACTACGAGCAGTACTTC.

The chain couples TRBV30 to TRBJ1-1; the D gene is possibly TRBD1 (6 bases). Trimming took off 8 bases at V and 4 bases at J, with 14 bases between the two ends. Germline loops: CDR1 GTSNPN, CDR2 SVGIG (reference sequence). CDR3 length: 12 amino acids. CDR3 protein: CAALGAITEAFF. The CDR3 DNA reads TGTGCCGCGTTGGGGGCGATCACTGAAGCTTTCTTT.

The chain carries TRBV7-2 and TRBJ2-7; 9 bases are a match to TRBD2. Germline V gives CDR1 SGHTA, CDR2 FQGNSA. This CDR3 spans 16 amino acids. The J segment lost 6 bases and the V segment lost 1 base, leaving 10 bases of the junction unmatched. The DNA for the CDR3 is TGTGCCAGCAGCTTAGGATTGGGGACTAGCCCTCTCGAGCAGTACTTC. Amino acid sequence: CASSLGLGTSPLEQYF.

The rearrangement uses TRBV10-3 and TRBJ1-4; tentative D call: TRBD1 (6 bases). V was trimmed by 2 bases and J by 8 bases, leaving 9 bases between them. This CDR3 contains 13 residues. The germline CDR1 and CDR2 sequences are ENHRY and SYGVKD. CDR3 amino acids: CAISETRGEKLFF. In DNA, the CDR3 is TGTGCCATCAGTGAGACAAGGGGGGAAAAACTGTTTTTT.

J is TRBJ2-1 and V is TRBV19; 10 bases match TRBD1. The germline CDR1 and CDR2 sequences are LNHDA and SQIVND (reference sequence). J was trimmed by 0 bases and V by 5 bases; bases with no gene match: 7. The CDR3 totals 17 residues. CDR3 in amino acids: CASSSDRGEGSYNEQFF. For the CDR3, the DNA is TGTGCCAGTAGTTCGGACAGGGGGGAGGGCTCCTACAATGAGCAGTTCTTC.

The genes are TRBV4-1 and TRBJ2-2; 16 nucleotides line up with TRBD2. From germline, CDR1 is MGHRA and CDR2 YSYEKL. The V segment lost 3 bases and the J segment 6 bases; nucleotides outside the gene matches: 10. The CDR3 extends over 19 amino acids. CDR3 in DNA: TGCGCCAGCAGCCATCCTTGGGGGACTAGCGGGAGGGCCGCCGGGGAGCTGTTTTTT. Its protein product is CASSHPWGTSGRAAGELFF.

The CDR3 DNA is TGTGCCAGCAGCTTAGCCCTGACAGGGATGGATACGCAGTATTTT. This encodes CASSLALTGMDTQYF. The V gene is TRBV7-9, the J gene TRBJ2-3; 7 bases agree with TRBD1. CDR3 length: 15 amino acids. The V gene end was trimmed by 0 bases and the J gene end by 6 bases; junction bases not matched to a gene: 6. The germline V gene encodes CDR1 SEHNR and CDR2 FQNEAQ (reference sequence).

J is TRBJ1-5 and V is TRBV19, with 7 bases matching TRBD1. The CDR3 has 14 amino acids. Germline CDR1 reads LNHDA; CDR2 reads SQIVND (reference sequence). V lost 6 bases and J lost 3; bases outside the gene matches: 5. The CDR3 sequence: CASRSGTDNQPQHF. In nucleotides, the CDR3 is TGTGCCAGTAGGTCCGGGACAGACAATCAGCCCCAGCATTTT.

The chain couples TRBV2 to TRBJ1-5; D gene ambiguous. The CDR3 loop spans 14 amino acids. Per germline, CDR1 SNHLY and CDR2 FYNNEI. Trimming pared 3 bases from V and 4 bases from J, leaving 10 bases between. The CDR3 sequence is CASSELAENQPQHF. The CDR3 DNA sequence: TGTGCCAGCAGTGAGTTGGCAGAAAATCAGCCCCAGCATTTT.

CDR3: CASSSPRLAGAIRYNEQFF. The CDR3 nucleotides are TGTGCCAGCAGCTCCCCCCGACTAGCGGGGGCCATAAGGTACAATGAGCAGTTCTTC. The chain links TRBV11-1 to TRBJ2-1, with 12 bases aligning to TRBD2. This CDR3 has 19 residues. Trimming removed 4 bases from V and 4 bases from J; junction bases left unmatched: 14. The V gene's germline CDR1 is SGHAT and CDR2 FQDESV (reference sequence).

The genes are TRBV7-9 and TRBJ1-1; D is unclear. CDR1 SEHNR and CDR2 FQNEAQ come from the germline V gene (reference sequence). V lost 2 bases to trimming and J lost 1 base, with 5 bases between them. CDR3 length equals 13 residues. This CDR3 is CASSLRSNTEAFF. As DNA, the CDR3 is TGTGCCAGCAGCTTACGGTCGAACACTGAAGCTTTCTTT.

This chain links TRBV27 with TRBJ2-7, with TRBD1 matching 9 bases. In germline, CDR1 is MNHEY, CDR2 SMNVEV (reference sequence). The CDR3 covers 15 residues. The ends lost 5 bases at V and 4 bases at J; junction bases unmatched: 9. Here the CDR3 DNA reads TGTGCCAGCAGTGATACCGGGACAGGGACTTACGAGCAGTACTTC. It specifies CASSDTGTGTYEQYF.

The chain carries TRBV7-6 and TRBJ2-1, with TRBD2 identical over 7 bases. CDR1 is SGHVS, CDR2 FNYEAQ, per germline. The CDR3 totals 14 residues. V was clipped by 1 base and J by 14 bases; unmatched bases: 11. The CDR3 DNA reads TGTGCCAGCAGCTTAGAGGCTAGCGGCCTGGGAAAGTTCTTC. This translates into CASSLEASGLGKFF.

The J gene is TRBJ1-6, the V gene TRBV25-1; 9 nucleotides agree with TRBD1. The CDR3 is 15 amino acids. Germline CDR1 reads MGHDK; CDR2 reads SYGVNS. V trimming: 4 bases; J trimming: 2 bases; junction bases outside the gene matches: 0. In DNA, the CDR3 is TGTGCCAGCAGTGGGACAGGGGCCTATAATTCACCCCTCCACTTT. This translates into CASSGTGAYNSPLHF.

The gene calls are TRBV29-1 and TRBJ1-1; D unresolved. Per the germline V gene, CDR1 is SQVTM and CDR2 is ANQGSEA. The CDR3 has 14 residues. V was cut by 6 bases and J by 0 bases, with 14 bases left in between. Written as DNA, the CDR3 is TGCAGCGTCAAGGTCGAGGATATGAACACTGAAGCTTTCTTT. As protein: CSVKVEDMNTEAFF.

The rearrangement uses TRBV7-8 and TRBJ2-1, with 10 bases aligning to TRBD2. V lost 5 bases and J lost 9; bases outside the gene matches: 4. The CDR3 runs to 13 residues. Germline loops: CDR1 SGHVS, CDR2 FQNEAQ. CDR3 sequence: CASSASGRAEQFF. In nucleotides, the CDR3 is TGTGCCAGCAGCGCTAGCGGGAGAGCTGAGCAGTTCTTC. Complete variable domain (other parts from reference TRBV7-8 and TRBJ2-1): GAGVSQSPRYKVAKRGQDVALRCDPISGHVSLFWYQQALGQGPEFLTYFQNEAQLDKSGLPSDRFFAERPEGSVSTLKIQRTQQEDSAVYLCASSASGRAEQFFGPGTRLTVL.

The gene calls are TRBV7-9 and TRBJ2-7; D is possibly TRBD2 (5 bases). Trimming removed 5 bases at V and 5 bases at J, with 13 bases between. The CDR3 spans 13 residues. CDR1 and CDR2 (germline): SEHNR, FQNEAQ (reference sequence). This chain's CDR3 is CASSRGTLNEQYF. CDR3 DNA: TGTGCCAGCAGCCGGGGAACCCTTAACGAGCAGTACTTC.